One TCR beta chain is described in this entry. With V trimmed by 6 bases and J by 4 bases, 2 bases remained unmatched. The CDR3 totals 13 residues. Germline V gives CDR1 SQVTM, CDR2 ANQGSEA. Assay: immunoSEQ multiplex PCR; the TCRdb copy retains only in-frame clones and omits some. The table has a few million clones, less than 95% seen once. This entry comes from a study of shared clonotypes between healthy human individuals. V gene TRBV29-1 combines with J gene TRBJ2-1; the match to TRBD2 covers 11 bases. Sequencing was done on a sample of naive CD4+ T cells from PBMCs. The subset denotes: CD45RA+ positively selected. The origin of this receptor is a young man in good health. Some clones in this sample may be carry-over from other donors' samples. CDR3: CSVLAGVYNEQFF. CDR3 DNA sequence: TGCAGCGTACTAGCGGGAGTATACAATGAGCAGTTCTTC.